This T cell receptor beta chain came from a study of blood T cell repertoires in COVID-19. Study details: There were acute and convalescent COVID-19 samples, and they came from the United States, Italy and Spain. T cells, B-cell-depleted T cells, or PBMCs provided the cDNA or gDNA that served as material.

Germline V gene lookup returns CDR1 MNHEY and CDR2 SMNVEV (reference sequence). J gave up 3 bases and V 3 bases, and 15 bases lay outside the gene matches. This CDR3 is built from 18 residues. Per the authors' pipeline: Researchers report that nucleated cell counts were estimated from reference gene primer amplification. Method: immunoSEQ multiplex PCR; TCRdb's copy keeps in-frame clones and lacks some. The V and J calls and clone size come from that table; D and trimming were worked out from the DNA. In the table there are under 250,000 clones, 80% to 90% of which are singletons. This chain joins TRBV27 and TRBJ2-7; 9 nucleotides agree with TRBD2. The sequence was collected from a man between 45 and 60 years old who had recovered from COVID-19. The sequenced sample was peripheral blood. CDR3 in amino acids: CASSFRTGTSRPFYEQYF. The CDR3 region has the DNA TGTGCCAGCAGTTTCCGAACCGGGACTAGCCGACCTTTCTACGAGCAGTACTTC.